These T cell receptor beta chains were read from a single sample in a study of cytomegalovirus exposure and HLA in healthy donors. Assay used: immunoSEQ multiplex PCR; TCRdb lists only in-frame clones, some missing. This table has a few hundred thousand clones, approximately 83% appearing once. What was sequenced was PBMCs. The receptors here all came from a young woman in good health and CMV-seronegative. Each CDR3 is given with its conserved first and last residue. Each record gives: clone size, D gene, V gene, J gene, CDR3 DNA, CDR3 protein. D genes are given only for firm matches. Rows may omit the clone size; those that give it use once, few, many or a size class.

NA	NA	TRBV13	TRBJ2-1	TGTGCCAGCAGCTTAGCCCAGACACCTGATGAGCAGTTCTTC	CASSLAQTPDEQFF
NA	NA	TRBV6-6	TRBJ1-5	TGTGCCAGCAGTTACGAAGGGGGGGATCAGCCCCAGCATTTT	CASSYEGGDQPQHF
NA	TRBD1	TRBV5-1	TRBJ1-5	TGCGCCAGCAGCTGGGGGACAGGAGGGAATCAGCCCCAGCATTTT	CASSWGTGGNQPQHF
NA	NA	TRBV18	TRBJ1-4	TGTGCCAGCTCACCTGGGGGGAGTTGGAATGAAAAACTGTTTTTT	CASSPGGSWNEKLFF
NA	NA	TRBV11-3	TRBJ1-1	TGTGCCAGCAGCTTTGCGGGAGAGAGCACTGAAGCTTTCTTT	CASSFAGESTEAFF
NA	TRBD2	TRBV19	TRBJ2-7	TGTGCCAGTAGTATTGGGCTAGCGGGCGAGCAGTACTTC	CASSIGLAGEQYF
few	NA	TRBV29-1	TRBJ2-3	TGCAGCGTTGAGGGGCAAATCAGCACAGATACGCAGTATTTT	CSVEGQISTDTQYF
once	NA	TRBV5-1	TRBJ1-2	TGCGCCAGCAGCTTGCAGGCTAACTATGGCTACACCTTC	CASSLQANYGYTF
NA	NA	TRBV5-1	TRBJ2-7	TGCGCCAGCAGCTTGTCCAGGACAGATTACGAGCAGTACTTC	CASSLSRTDYEQYF
NA	NA	TRBV7-8	TRBJ2-7	TGTGCCAGCAGCACCGAGGGTAGCTCCTACGAGCAGTACTTC	CASSTEGSSYEQYF
NA	NA	TRBV9	TRBJ1-1	TGTGCCAGCAGCCCCCACGGAGGCATGAACACTGAAGCTTTCTTT	CASSPHGGMNTEAFF
NA	TRBD1	TRBV27	TRBJ1-2	TGTGCCAGCAGTTTATTCCCAGGGGGCGATGGCTACACCTTC	CASSLFPGGDGYTF
NA	TRBD1	TRBV6-1	TRBJ1-2	TGTGCCAGCAGTGAATACCCGACAGGGGTCTATGGCTACACCTTC	CASSEYPTGVYGYTF
NA	TRBD1	TRBV15	TRBJ1-2	TGTGCCACCAGCAGAGTGACAGGGTTAGGTGACTATGGCTACACCTTC	CATSRVTGLGDYGYTF
NA	TRBD1	TRBV7-9	TRBJ2-7	TGTGCCAGCAGCTTAGTGGGACAGGGGTTATACGAGCAGTACTTC	CASSLVGQGLYEQYF
NA	NA	TRBV11-2	TRBJ1-2	TGTGCCAGCAGCTTAGAAATGAGTTCCTATGGCTACACCTTC	CASSLEMSSYGYTF
NA	NA	TRBV18	TRBJ1-5	TGTGCCAGCTCCCCCGGGACACTTCATCAGCCCCAGCATTTT	CASSPGTLHQPQHF
NA	NA	TRBV6-5	TRBJ2-5	TGTGCCAGCAGTTACTCTTCGGAGACCCAGTACTTC	CASSYSSETQYF
NA	TRBD2	TRBV7-8	TRBJ2-5	TGTGCCAGCAGCAAGGGACTAGAAGAGACCCAGTACTTC	CASSKGLEETQYF
NA	NA	TRBV4-2	TRBJ1-4	TGTGCCAGCAGCCAGACGGGGGTAGGAAATAATGAAAAACTGTTTTTT	CASSQTGVGNNEKLFF
NA	NA	TRBV30	TRBJ2-1	TGTGCCTGGAACAGGGACGGTGAGCAGTTCTTC	CAWNRDGEQFF
NA	TRBD1	TRBV30	TRBJ2-7	TGTGCCTGGACCCAGACAGGGGGTCTCTACGAGCAGTACTTC	CAWTQTGGLYEQYF
NA	TRBD1	TRBV9	TRBJ1-2	TGTGCCAGCAGGGGACAGATTACCTATGGCTACACCTTC	CASRGQITYGYTF
NA	TRBD1	TRBV7-8	TRBJ2-7	TGTGCCAGCAGCTTAGCGAGGGCTGGGCAGGGGGCGTACGAGCAGTACTTC	CASSLARAGQGAYEQYF
once	NA	TRBV5-6	TRBJ2-3	TGTGCCAGCAGCTTGGCTCCAGATACGCAGTATTTT	CASSLAPDTQYF
NA	NA	TRBV6-1	TRBJ2-4	TGTGCCAGCAGTGAACAGGGAACGAAAAACATTCAGTACTTC	CASSEQGTKNIQYF
NA	NA	TRBV15	TRBJ1-1	TGTGCCACCTACAAGACAGAGAACCTGAACACTGAAGCTTTCTTT	CATYKTENLNTEAFF
NA	NA	TRBV27	TRBJ1-1	TGTGCCAGCAGTCCAACACGGGGGAACACTGAAGCTTTCTTT	CASSPTRGNTEAFF
NA	NA	TRBV11-3	TRBJ1-1	TGTGCCAGCAGCTTATGGGCAGACACTGAAGCTTTCTTT	CASSLWADTEAFF
NA	NA	TRBV5-1	TRBJ1-1	TGCGCCAGCAGCCTGATGGGGAGTAGGGACACTGAAGCTTTCTTT	CASSLMGSRDTEAFF
NA	NA	TRBV2	TRBJ1-1	TGTGCCAGCAGCGTTCTTACGGGGGCTGAAGCTTTCTTT	CASSVLTGAEAFF